The clone carrying this T cell receptor beta chain was counted a few times. Its antigen remains unknown. Unique molecular identifiers were built into the TCRbeta library. A single record per CDR3 protein comes from TCRdb applying MiXCR to the PCR reads. This table has hundreds of thousands of distinct CDR3 sequences, under 25% appearing once. The sample comes from a study of T-cell reconstitution after alpha-beta-depleted transplantation in children. Germline V gives CDR1 SNHLY, CDR2 FYNNEI. The V end lost 7 bases, the J end lost 5 bases, and 14 bases lay between the germline ends. The CDR3 loop spans 13 amino acids. Overall study findings and caveats: Certain patients had high TCRbeta diversity at day 60, and it came from recipient T cells and thymic progenitors that survived. T-cell numbers and diversity, one year after transplant, stemmed largely from T cells that were newly produced. In patients about two months after transplant, alpha-beta T cells reportedly arose from several hundred expanded graft clones.

The sequencing here drew on PBMCs, mostly from graft donor cells, taken 360 days after TCRalphabeta/CD19-depleted stem cell transplant. The clonotype comes from a boy under two years old who had a stem cell transplant for acute myeloid leukemia, so the T cells may come from the graft donor. The chain is built from TRBV2 and TRBJ1-1, with a possible D match to TRBD1 (6 bases). The CDR3: CASTTQGRTEAFF. The CDR3 DNA follows: TGTGCCAGCACTACTCAGGGGAGGACTGAAGCTTTCTTT.